The entry below gives a single T cell receptor (beta chain) sequence along with its context. The sample comes from a study of cytomegalovirus exposure and HLA in healthy donors. Study summary: Later, an analysis reported that the 95 to 150 validation repertoires had used the same platform as the approximately 660 first-cohort repertoires.

Measured with immunoSEQ multiplex PCR; TCRdb has only the in-frame clones, and not every one. The table includes 300,000 to 450,000 clones, approximately 90% detected once. Sequenced input: PBMCs. This clonotype originated in a woman between 18 and 30 years old in good health and CMV-seronegative.

In DNA form, the CDR3 reads TGTGCCAGCAGTGGGGCGGGGACCCCTACGGATGAGCAGTTCTTC. It yields the protein CASSGAGTPTDEQFF. The chain joins TRBV6-1 to TRBJ2-1; a possible D gene is TRBD2 (6 bases). V was pared by 4 bases and J by 8 bases, with 18 bases between. The germline CDR1 and CDR2 sequences are MNHNS and SASEGT. The CDR3 extends over 15 amino acids.